This T cell receptor (beta chain) was captured by sequencing in a study of blood T cell repertoires in COVID-19. As for the study in general: Acute and convalescent COVID-19 specimens originated in the United States, Italy and Spain. The analysed material was cDNA or gDNA that came from T cells, B-cell-depleted T cells, or PBMCs.

The CDR3 sequence is 15 residues long. Germline CDR1 MNHEY, CDR2 SMNVEV (reference sequence). Trimming shortened V by 5 bases and J by 5 bases, and 17 bases separated the two germline ends. As originally analysed: Scientists estimated how many nucleated cells there were by amplifying reference gene primers. Generated by immunoSEQ multiplex PCR, the TCRdb table keeps only in-frame clones and is missing some. The DNA gave D and trimming, while V, J and clone size come from that table. The sample shows roughly 120,000 clones, about 90% of them seen only once. The TCR was taken from a woman aged 50 to 60 with active or convalescent COVID-19. This chain links TRBV27 with TRBJ2-3; a possible D gene is TRBD2 (5 bases). The sample taken for sequencing was peripheral blood. The CDR3 sequence is CASSPTRKLGDTQYF. CDR3 DNA sequence: TGTGCCAGCAGTCCCACCCGAAAACTAGGAGATACGCAGTATTTT.